A few counts support the clone carrying this T cell receptor (beta chain). Its target is not known. The entry originates in a study of regulatory and conventional T cells in RAG deficiency. Conventional CD4+ T cells were sorted from blood as CD25-low CD127-high cells. Between the trimmed V and J ends, which lost 2 bases and 9 bases, there was a span of 8 bases. Germline CDR1 is MNHEY and CDR2 is SVGAGI. The CDR3 length is 12 residues. Study-level findings and limits: Patient subsets had shorter CDR3s; Omenn Treg-Tconv overlap exceeded 80%.

Sequenced by immunoSEQ multiplex PCR; TCRdb stores in-frame clones only, minus some. This table has about 34,000 clones, about 70% appearing once. This sample was shared with a second study, whose subject was regulatory T cells. That publication notes: The primer mix had 52 TRBV and 13 TRBJ primers.

The sequence came from a human donor in good health. The chain recombines TRBV6-5 with TRBJ2-1, with D possibly being TRBD1 (6 bases). Specimen: CD4+ effector T cells sorted from blood. CDR3 sequence reads: CASSYTGSEQFF. As DNA, the CDR3 is TGTGCCAGCAGTTACACAGGGAGTGAGCAGTTCTTC.